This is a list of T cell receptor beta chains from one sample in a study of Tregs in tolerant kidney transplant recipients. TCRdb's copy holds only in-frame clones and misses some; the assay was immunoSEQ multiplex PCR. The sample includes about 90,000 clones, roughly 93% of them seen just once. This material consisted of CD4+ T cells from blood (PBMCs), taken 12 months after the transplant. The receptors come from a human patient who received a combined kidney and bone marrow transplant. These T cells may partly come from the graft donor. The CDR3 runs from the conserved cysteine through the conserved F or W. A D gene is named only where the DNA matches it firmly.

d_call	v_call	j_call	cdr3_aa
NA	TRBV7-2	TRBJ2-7	CASSHDRNYEQYF
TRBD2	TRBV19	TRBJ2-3	CASSIWLAGGDTQYF
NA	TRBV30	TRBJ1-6	CAWSRAGRSYNSPLHF
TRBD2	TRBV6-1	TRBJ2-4	CASSEPGLAGGVAKNIQYF
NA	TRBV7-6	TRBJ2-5	CASSFEGTIQETQYF
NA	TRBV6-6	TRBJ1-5	CASSYQDPRANQPQHF
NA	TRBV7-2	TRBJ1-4	CASSPTGRNEKLFF
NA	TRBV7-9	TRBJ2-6	CASSSTVTPSGANVLTF
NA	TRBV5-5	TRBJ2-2	CASSFSGGNTGELFF
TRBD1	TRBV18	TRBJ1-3	CASSPTGFVDTIYF
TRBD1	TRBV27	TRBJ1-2	CASRRTGFDGYTF
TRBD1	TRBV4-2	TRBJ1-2	CASSQNRGTYGYTF
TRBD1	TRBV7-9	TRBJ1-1	CASSLNEGAPKAFF
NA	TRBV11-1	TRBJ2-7	CASSLSQGASYEQYF
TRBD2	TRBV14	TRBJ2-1	CASSQWGLAGGSWGNEQFF
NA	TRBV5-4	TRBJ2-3	CASSLSSTDTQYF
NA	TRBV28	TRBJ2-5	CASSLPSRSQYF
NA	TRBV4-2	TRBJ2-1	CASSQDGGVNEQFF
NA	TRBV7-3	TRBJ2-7	CASSLRQNYEQYF
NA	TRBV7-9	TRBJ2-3	CASSPRRDTQYF
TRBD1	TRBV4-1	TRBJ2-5	CASSQRGTGSQETQYF
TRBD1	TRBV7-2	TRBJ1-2	CASSSRTGGSYGYTF
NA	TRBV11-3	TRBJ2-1	CASSSGVNEQFF
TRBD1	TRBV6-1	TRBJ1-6	CASKRRQGVDSPLHF
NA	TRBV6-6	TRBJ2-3	CASNAGAADTQYF
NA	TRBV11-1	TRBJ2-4	CASSKQQGNIQYF
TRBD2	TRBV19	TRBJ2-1	CASSLMTSGSLNEQFF
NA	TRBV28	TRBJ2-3	CASSRRDFTDTQYF
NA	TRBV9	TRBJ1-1	CASSSHRQYQGRDEAFF
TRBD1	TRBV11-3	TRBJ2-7	CASSPGQGTSYEQYF
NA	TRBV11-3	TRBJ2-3	CASCSFSKHTQYF
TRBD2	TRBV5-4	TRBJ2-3	CASSLDAGGRPDTQYF
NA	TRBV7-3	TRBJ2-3	CASSRTGSDTQYF
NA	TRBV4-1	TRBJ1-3	CASSQPGAGGKTGNTIYF
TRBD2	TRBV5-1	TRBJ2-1	CASSLGLAGRHNEQFF
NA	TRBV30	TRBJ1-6	CAFLRRGSYNSPLHF